A single sample is the source of the 9 T cell receptor beta chains below, sequenced in a study of cytomegalovirus exposure and HLA in healthy donors listed by TCRdb under 2017. Preparation of the library involved the immunoSEQ multiplex PCR assay. A mixture of 60 forward primers for TCR Vbeta segments and 13 reverse primers for TCR Jbeta segments was used in the multiplex PCR. The table comes from immuneACCESS by way of TCRdb, which keeps in-frame sequences with V and J called. Part of the clones is missing from these tables; in studies checked, under half for an unresolved V gene and the rest for unknown reasons. This sample has about 140,000 clones in its table, and roughly 9% of those were observed once. Clones ranked in the top ten supply roughly 7% of the sample. Sequencing input: PBMCs. These receptors all come from a woman in her thirties or forties in good health and CMV-seropositive.

This clone has just a few counts. This chain connects TRBV27 to TRBJ1-1, with D hard to call. V lost 3 bases to trimming and J lost 10 bases, with 9 bases between them. Germline V gene sequence: CDR1 MNHEY, CDR2 SMNVEV (reference sequence). The CDR3 loop spans 11 amino acids. Here the CDR3 reads CASSLGRVAFF. CDR3 nucleotides: TGTGCCAGCAGTTTGGGGAGGGTAGCTTTCTTT.

A few counts support this clone. This sequence joins TRBV5-1 and TRBJ1-5, with unresolved D. V lost 0 bases to trimming and J lost 3 bases, with 13 bases between them. CDR1 is SGHRS, CDR2 YFSETQ, per germline. This CDR3 is 16 amino acids long. The CDR3 DNA sequence: TGCGCCAGCAGCTTGGTGTGGGTACTAGACAATCAGCCCCAGCATTTT. The encoded protein is CASSLVWVLDNQPQHF. Using reference TRBV5-1 and TRBJ1-5 for the parts outside the CDR3, the full variable domain is KAGVTQTPRYLIKTRGQQVTLSCSPISGHRSVSWYQQTPGQGLQFLFEYFSETQRNKGNFPGRFSGRQFSNSRSEMNVSTLELGDSALYLCASSLVWVLDNQPQHFGDGTRLSIL.

This clone was observed a few times. V gene TRBV29-1 combines with J gene TRBJ1-2; D is perhaps TRBD1 (5 bases). CDR3 length equals 12 residues. The V gene lost 4 bases and the J gene lost 11 bases, with 17 bases spanning the gap. Germline lookup yields CDR1 SQVTM and CDR2 ANQGSEA. CDR3 nucleotide sequence: TGCAGCGTTGGGGGGGAGCGGTCGCGGTACACCTTC. As protein: CSVGGERSRYTF.

The rearrangement uses TRBV5-1 and TRBJ2-2; TRBD1 aligns across 7 bases. Germline lookup yields CDR1 SGHRS and CDR2 YFSETQ. The CDR3 covers 14 residues. V was pared by 4 bases and J by 4 bases, with 4 bases of the junction left unmatched. The CDR3 coding sequence is TGCGCCAGCAGCCTCCGGGACAGCACCGGGGAGCTGTTTTTT. Its translation: CASSLRDSTGELFF.

Only a few counts were recorded for this clone. A junction boundary mismatches the germline segment, possibly from a read error. Here the CDR3 DNA reads TGTGCCAGCAGCTTGGCCGGGTGGGTTACGGATGGCTACCCCTTC. Translated: CASSLAGWVTDGYPF. The chain couples TRBV5-6 to TRBJ1-2; D ambiguous. Germline V gives CDR1 SGHDT, CDR2 YYEEEE. The CDR3 is 15 residues long.

The sample holds a few counts of this clone. This sequence joins TRBV11-2 and TRBJ2-1, with D possibly matching TRBD1 (5 bases). Germline lookup yields CDR1 SGHAT and CDR2 FQNNGV. Deletions cut 6 bases from V and 7 bases from J, with 22 bases between. The CDR3 consists of 16 residues. For the CDR3, the DNA is TGTGCCAGCAGACTTGACTGGCAGGGAATAAGGAATGAGCAGTTCTTC. This gives the protein CASRLDWQGIRNEQFF. Full variable domain (remainder filled in from reference TRBV11-2 and TRBJ2-1): EAGVAQSPRYKIIEKRQSVAFWCNPISGHATLYWYQQILGQGPKLLIQFQNNGVVDDSQLPKDRFSAERLKGVDSTLKIQPAKLEDSAVYLCASRLDWQGIRNEQFFGPGTRLTVL.

This chain links TRBV7-8 with TRBJ2-1; a weak D match, TRBD1 (5 bases). The V gene lost 1 base and the J gene lost 0 bases, with 7 bases spanning the gap. Germline V gene lookup returns CDR1 SGHVS and CDR2 FQNEAQ. The CDR3 is 15 residues long. Here the CDR3 reads CASSLEQGSYNEQFF. The CDR3 bases are TGTGCCAGCAGCTTAGAGCAGGGCTCCTACAATGAGCAGTTCTTC.

The chain employs TRBV11-2 and TRBJ2-3, with D possibly TRBD1 on 5 matching bases. Between the trimmed V and J ends, which lost 1 base and 7 bases, there was a span of 18 bases. Germline assignment: CDR1 SGHAT and CDR2 FQNNGV. The CDR3 extends over 16 amino acids. The chain's CDR3 is CASSLAGPPRTNTQYF. CDR3 DNA sequence: TGTGCCAGCAGCTTAGCAGGCCCCCCACGGACAAATACGCAGTATTTT.

The genes are TRBV5-4 and TRBJ2-3; unclear D gene. The CDR3 runs 13 residues. Germline assignment: CDR1 SGHNT and CDR2 YYREEE (reference sequence). Deletions cut 3 bases from V and 6 bases from J, with 11 bases between. CDR3 nucleotides: TGTGCCAGCAGCTCTTACAGAGCCGATACGCAGTATTTT. It is translated as CASSSYRADTQYF.